This T cell receptor (beta chain) originates from a study of CD8 T cells in Susac syndrome. Trimming left V 2 bases short and J 4 bases short, with 9 bases between. The CDR3 spans 13 residues. CDR1 and CDR2 from the germline V gene are SNHLY and FYNNEI. RNA was extracted with the RNeasy kit, and a quantity of about 0.45 to 1 ug was reverse transcribed using random hexamers. A multiplex approach, immunoSEQ multiplex PCR, amplified TCR beta CDR3 across 54 Vbeta and 13 Jbeta. TCRdb fed the immunoSEQ multiplex PCR reads into MiXCR, producing one record per CDR3 protein. The top ten clones hold 0.055% to 0.075% of a sample with about 250,000 distinct CDR3 sequences, about 93% of them seen once. Blood CD8+ and CD4+ T cells underwent high-throughput TCR beta sequencing. The multiple sclerosis control cohort comprised treatment-naive individuals presenting with stable or active relapsing-remitting disease. TEMRA cells were FACS-enriched, unlike CD8+ and CD4+ T cells, which were negatively isolated.

This chain links TRBV2 with TRBJ2-7, with D perhaps being TRBD1 or TRBD2 (5 bases each). This sequence originates from a human donor with multiple sclerosis. Source material: CD4+ T cells from PBMCs. This CDR3 is CASSEFWGYEQYV. The CDR3 DNA reads TGTGCCAGCAGTGAATTTTGGGGGTACGAGCAGTACGTC.